What follows are 29 T cell receptor beta chains derived from one specimen sequenced in a study of identical twins. TCRdb used MiXCR to reprocess the 5' RACE reads, holding one entry per CDR3 protein. Of hundreds of thousands of distinct CDR3 sequences listed, roughly 10% are singletons. Sequenced: memory (CD45RO+) T cells sorted from blood. These receptors were obtained from a young woman in good health.

The chain links TRBV18 to TRBJ2-7; D perhaps matches TRBD2 (6 bases). CDR1 KGHSH and CDR2 LQKENI come from the germline V gene. V lost 2 bases and J lost 1, with 12 bases in between. The CDR3 consists of 15 residues. In nucleotides, the CDR3 is TGTGCCAGCTCACCAGTAAGTAGCGGATCCTACGAGCAGTACTTC. Translated, it gives CASSPVSSGSYEQYF.

Many counts were recorded for this clonotype. V and J are TRBV7-2 and TRBJ1-1; D is undetermined. Germline V lookup: CDR1 SGHTA, CDR2 FQGNSA. This CDR3 is built from 13 residues. V was pared by 3 bases and J by 7 bases, with 12 bases between. In nucleotides, the CDR3 is TGTGCCAGCAGCTTCTATGAAGCTCTTGAAGCTTTCTTT. The encoded protein is CASSFYEALEAFF.

The chain recombines TRBV2 with TRBJ2-2; 7 bases map to TRBD2. The CDR3 is made up of 14 amino acids. J lost 6 bases, V lost 3 bases, and 4 bases had no gene match. The V gene's germline CDR1 is SNHLY and CDR2 FYNNEI. DNA of the CDR3: TGTGCCAGCAGTGACGGCCGGGGGGCCGGGGAGCTGTTTTTT. Its protein product is CASSDGRGAGELFF.

The genes are TRBV30 and TRBJ2-7; D is perhaps TRBD2 (7 bases). V was clipped by 1 base and J by 3 bases, with 19 bases between them. Germline values: CDR1 GTSNPN, CDR2 SVGIG (reference sequence). This CDR3 region has 16 residues. Here the CDR3 reads CAWSAQGTAGVYEQYF. The CDR3 DNA sequence: TGTGCCTGGAGTGCCCAGGGGACGGCGGGGGTCTACGAGCAGTACTTC.

V gene TRBV15 combines with J gene TRBJ2-7; weak D call: TRBD2 (5 bases). The CDR3 covers 16 residues. With 2 bases removed from V and 2 bases from J, the gap between germline ends came to 16 bases. From germline, CDR1 is LNHNV and CDR2 YYDKDF (reference sequence). The CDR3 nucleotides read TGTGCCACCAGCAGAAACCTAGCCAACCTGACCTACGAGCAGTACTTC. Protein: CATSRNLANLTYEQYF.

This rearrangement joins TRBV12-3 or TRBV12-4 to TRBJ2-3; 7 bases map to TRBD2. This CDR3 is 15 amino acids long. With 5 bases clipped from V and 3 bases from J, the junction kept 8 bases outside the gene matches. CDR3 coding DNA: TGTGCCAGCAGTCCCCCGGGAGGTTGGACAGATACGCAGTATTTT. This encodes CASSPPGGWTDTQYF.

Only a few counts were recorded for this clonotype. The V and J genes are TRBV12-5 and TRBJ2-1; D might be TRBD2 (6 bases). Trimming shortened V by 5 bases and J by 5 bases, and 16 bases separated the two germline ends. This CDR3 is 15 amino acids long. Looked up from germline, CDR1 is LGHNT and CDR2 is FRNRAP. The CDR3 is CASGTLSLANNEQFF. The DNA for the CDR3 is TGTGCTAGTGGTACCCTTTCCCTAGCGAACAATGAGCAGTTCTTC. The whole variable domain, filled in from reference TRBV12-5 and TRBJ2-1, reads DARVTQTPRHKVTEMGQEVTMRCQPILGHNTVFWYRQTMMQGLELLAYFRNRAPLDDSGMPKDRFSAEMPDATLATLKIQPSEPRDSAVYFCASGTLSLANNEQFFGPGTRLTVL.

This clonotype was counted a few times. V is TRBV2 and J is TRBJ2-4; 7 bases agree with TRBD2. This CDR3 region has 15 residues. Per germline, CDR1 SNHLY and CDR2 FYNNEI. The V and J ends lost 3 bases and 0 bases, in that order; junction bases with no gene match: 2. The CDR3 DNA follows: TGTGCCAGCAGTGAGAGCGGGATAGCCAAAAACATTCAGTACTTC. Its translation is CASSESGIAKNIQYF.

V is TRBV20-1 and J is TRBJ2-5, with 9 bases fitting TRBD2. This CDR3 region has 12 residues. CDR1 and CDR2 from the germline V gene are DFQATT and SNEGSKA (reference sequence). J lost 2 bases, V lost 7 bases, and 2 bases had no gene match. CDR3 amino acids: CSGTSGQETQYF. The CDR3 DNA follows: TGCAGTGGTACTAGCGGGCAAGAGACCCAGTACTTC.

In its sample, this clonotype was seen a few times. This chain connects TRBV4-1 to TRBJ2-5, with TRBD2 matching 10 bases. CDR3 size: 16 residues. Germline-derived CDR1 and CDR2 are MGHRA and YSYEKL. V gave up 6 bases and J gave up 4 bases; unmatched junction bases: 11. The CDR3 DNA follows: TGCGCCAGCAGAGTTACCGGGACTAGCGATCGAGAGACCCAGTACTTC. It specifies CASRVTGTSDRETQYF.

The V call is TRBV20-1, the J call TRBJ1-1, with D unclear. Trimming removed 0 bases at V and 0 bases at J, with 11 bases between. CDR1 and CDR2 (germline): DFQATT, SNEGSKA (reference sequence). The CDR3 covers 15 residues. In DNA form, the CDR3 reads TGCAGTGCTAGAGATGGAGGGAAAGTGAACACTGAAGCTTTCTTT. It is translated as CSARDGGKVNTEAFF.

The chain carries TRBV7-9 and TRBJ2-7; 14 bases map to TRBD2. In germline, CDR1 is SEHNR, CDR2 FQNEAQ (reference sequence). This CDR3 contains 15 residues. V lost 5 bases, J lost 3 bases, and 3 bases stayed unmatched. The CDR3 is CASSNGLAGGYEQYF. Written as DNA, the CDR3 is TGTGCCAGCAGCAACGGACTAGCGGGGGGCTACGAGCAGTACTTC.

The table lists this clonotype with many counts. The chain uses TRBV7-8 and TRBJ2-5; D gene unclear. The CDR3 contains 16 residues. Germline CDR1 SGHVS, CDR2 FQNEAQ. Trimming left V 2 bases short and J 5 bases short, with 18 bases between. CDR3 loop: CASSLRRRRGEETQYF. The CDR3 coding sequence is TGTGCCAGCAGCTTAAGAAGGCGGCGTGGCGAGGAGACCCAGTACTTC. Looking up the rest from reference TRBV7-8 and TRBJ2-5 gives the full variable domain: GAGVSQSPRYKVAKRGQDVALRCDPISGHVSLFWYQQALGQGPEFLTYFQNEAQLDKSGLPSDRFFAERPEGSVSTLKIQRTQQEDSAVYLCASSLRRRRGEETQYFGPGTRLLVL.

This sequence joins TRBV10-1 and TRBJ1-5; 9 bases map to TRBD1. The CDR3 is made up of 13 amino acids. V lost 11 bases and J lost 2; bases outside the gene matches: 4. Germline V gene sequence: CDR1 WNHNN, CDR2 SYGVQD (reference sequence). In nucleotides, the CDR3 is TGCGCCCGCCGGGACAGGGGCAATCAGCCCCAGCATTTT. Its translation: CARRDRGNQPQHF.

A single count supports this clonotype. J is TRBJ2-1 and V is TRBV12-3 or TRBV12-4; D unresolved. The V end lost 3 bases, the J end lost 10 bases, and 10 bases lay between the germline ends. The CDR3 has 12 residues. The DNA of the CDR3 is TGTGCCAGCAGTTTTGTCCTCGGAGAGCAGTTCTTC. Translated: CASSFVLGEQFF.

This clonotype was observed a handful of times. V is TRBV20-1 and J is TRBJ2-7; TRBD2 matches at 14 bases. Trimming at V came to 0 bases and at J to 7 bases, leaving 8 bases not matched to a gene. Germline V lookup: CDR1 DFQATT, CDR2 SNEGSKA (reference sequence). The length of the CDR3 is 16 residues. The chain's CDR3 is CSARDPGTSGSGEQYF. In nucleotides, the CDR3 is TGCAGTGCTAGAGATCCCGGGACTAGCGGGAGTGGTGAGCAGTACTTC.

This clonotype was counted many times. This rearrangement joins TRBV5-6 to TRBJ1-5; TRBD1 aligns across 7 bases. The junction had 4 bases not matched to a gene; V was cut back by 1 base and J by 3 bases. CDR1 and CDR2 from the germline V gene are SGHDT and YYEEEE. This CDR3 is 15 amino acids long. The CDR3 bases are TGTGCCAGCAGCTTGCGGGACAGCCCCAATCAGCCCCAGCATTTT. Its protein is CASSLRDSPNQPQHF.

In this sample, this clonotype turned up a few times. This sequence joins TRBV6-2 or TRBV6-3 and TRBJ1-5, with 7 positions matching TRBD1. CDR3 length equals 14 residues. The V gene end was trimmed by 7 bases and the J gene end by 3 bases; junction bases not matched to a gene: 6. Germline values: CDR1 MNHEY, CDR2 SVGEGT. The CDR3 reads CASTSTGDNQPQHF. DNA for the CDR3: TGTGCCAGCACCTCTACAGGGGACAATCAGCCCCAGCATTTT.

In its sample, this clonotype was seen a few times. The chain combines TRBV20-1 with TRBJ2-3; D might be TRBD2 (5 bases). Germline V gives CDR1 DFQATT, CDR2 SNEGSKA (reference sequence). The CDR3 has 14 amino acids. Between the trimmed V and J ends, which lost 4 bases and 4 bases, there was a span of 15 bases. The CDR3: CSATFRTPSDTQYF. In DNA, the CDR3 is TGCAGTGCTACCTTTAGGACTCCGTCAGATACGCAGTATTTT.

This clonotype has ten or more counts. This sequence joins TRBV12-3 or TRBV12-4 and TRBJ1-3, with 7 bases that match TRBD1. After removal of 2 bases from V and 2 bases from J, the junction contained 9 bases not matched to a gene. This CDR3 contains 17 residues. The CDR3 loop reads CASSLTRQGGAGNTIYF. In DNA form, the CDR3 reads TGTGCCAGCAGTTTAACCCGACAGGGAGGGGCTGGAAACACCATATATTTT.

The J gene is TRBJ2-3, the V gene TRBV2; 9 bases are a match to TRBD2. V gave up 0 bases and J gave up 6 bases; unmatched junction bases: 7. This CDR3 has 16 residues. The germline CDR1 and CDR2 sequences are SNHLY and FYNNEI. The chain's CDR3 is CASSEAGRGGLDTQYF. For the CDR3, the DNA is TGTGCCAGCAGTGAAGCAGGGCGGGGGGGCCTTGATACGCAGTATTTT. The full variable domain, with the rest looked up from reference TRBV2 and TRBJ2-3, is EPEVTQTPSHQVTQMGQEVILRCVPISNHLYFYWYRQILGQKVEFLVSFYNNEISEKSEIFDDQFSVERPDGSNFTLKIRSTKLEDSAMYFCASSEAGRGGLDTQYFGPGTRLTVL.

This clonotype was observed once. The chain couples TRBV20-1 to TRBJ2-2; D uncertain. This CDR3 has 16 residues. The V gene's germline CDR1 is DFQATT and CDR2 SNEGSKA (reference sequence). V lost 3 bases, J lost 0 bases, and 14 bases lay in between. The CDR3 sequence is CSARKSGSSNTGELFF. The DNA for the CDR3 is TGCAGTGCTAGGAAATCGGGCAGCTCGAACACCGGGGAGCTGTTTTTT.

The chain joins TRBV18 to TRBJ1-2; possibly TRBD1 for D (6 bases). This CDR3 has 13 amino acids. CDR1 is KGHSH, CDR2 LQKENI, per germline. The ends were cut back, 2 bases at V and 8 bases at J, with 12 bases in the middle. CDR3 amino acids: CASSPVSGDGYTF. The CDR3 DNA is TGTGCCAGCTCACCAGTATCAGGGGACGGCTACACCTTC.

A few counts support this clonotype. This rearrangement joins TRBV5-4 to TRBJ2-1; 9 positions agree with TRBD2. This CDR3 is built from 16 residues. Germline assignment: CDR1 SGHNT and CDR2 YYREEE (reference sequence). The junction had 13 bases not matched to a gene; V was cut back by 4 bases and J by 8 bases. The CDR3 nucleotides are TGTGCCAGCAGCCCCCCCGGCGGGAGGGGGGGGGATGAGCAGTTCTTC. Translation: CASSPPGGRGGDEQFF.

V gene TRBV20-1 combines with J gene TRBJ1-3, with D hard to call. CDR1 DFQATT and CDR2 SNEGSKA come from the germline V gene (reference sequence). CDR3 size: 14 residues. Trimming shortened V by 2 bases and J by 0 bases, and 8 bases separated the two germline ends. In DNA, the CDR3 is TGCAGTGCTAGACCTTCGGTCTCTGGAAACACCATATATTTT. It codes for CSARPSVSGNTIYF.

This clonotype was counted at least ten times. V usage is TRBV5-1 and J usage is TRBJ2-3; 9 bases are shared with TRBD2. Losses at the gene ends were 1 base for V and 0 bases for J; bases not matched to a gene: 9. CDR1 is SGHRS and CDR2 is YFSETQ in the germline V gene. The CDR3 contains 18 residues. CDR3 in amino acids: CASSLSGLASISTDTQYF. CDR3 nucleotides: TGCGCCAGCAGCTTGTCGGGACTAGCTTCCATAAGCACAGATACGCAGTATTTT. The complete variable domain, with remaining parts taken from reference TRBV5-1 and TRBJ2-3, reads KAGVTQTPRYLIKTRGQQVTLSCSPISGHRSVSWYQQTPGQGLQFLFEYFSETQRNKGNFPGRFSGRQFSNSRSEMNVSTLELGDSALYLCASSLSGLASISTDTQYFGPGTRLTVL.

The rearrangement uses TRBV9 and TRBJ1-6; perhaps TRBD1 as D (5 bases). Germline V gene lookup returns CDR1 SGDLS and CDR2 YYNGEE. There are 14 residues in the CDR3. Trimming stripped 6 bases from V and 7 bases from J, with 14 bases between. CDR3 region: CASNGGQGNSPLHF. DNA for the CDR3: TGTGCCAGCAACGGCGGGCAGGGAAATTCACCCCTCCACTTT.

The genes are TRBV7-7 and TRBJ2-5, with 8 bases identical to TRBD2. The germline V gene encodes CDR1 SSHAT and CDR2 FNYEAQ (reference sequence). The CDR3 totals 12 residues. The CDR3 region is CATGGSRETQYF. The CDR3 DNA reads as TGTGCTACGGGAGGGTCGAGGGAGACCCAGTACTTC. The full variable domain, its missing parts supplied by reference TRBV7-7 and TRBJ2-5, is GAGVSQSPRYKVTKRGQDVTLRCDPISSHATLYWYQQALGQGPEFLTYFNYEAQPDKSGLPSDRFSAERPEGSISTLTIQRTEQRDSAMYRCATGGSRETQYFGPGTRLLVL.

J is TRBJ1-4 and V is TRBV7-9; D gene unclear. The germline V gene has CDR1 SEHNR and CDR2 FQNEAQ (reference sequence). The CDR3 totals 16 residues. V was cut by 4 bases and J by 4 bases, with 16 bases left in between. The CDR3 DNA reads TGTGCCAGCAGCTCCCGTCACGGGCCGATTAATGAAAAACTGTTTTTT. Translation gives CASSSRHGPINEKLFF.